The next 12 T cell receptor beta chains were all read from a single sample in a study of shared clonotypes between healthy human individuals. TCRdb keeps only in-frame clones here, not all; method: immunoSEQ multiplex PCR. The data contain 2 million to 2.5 million clones, approximately 94% of them singletons. Naive CD8 cells comprised CD45RO-negative, CCR7-positively selected cells, excluding terminally differentiated effector memory CD45RA+ cells. Input material: naive CD8+ T cells sorted from blood. The receptors originated from a man aged 18 to 30 in good health.

The rearrangement joins TRBV10-3 to TRBJ1-5; D not resolved. Between the trimmed V and J ends, which lost 3 bases and 3 bases, there was a span of 9 bases. CDR3 length: 14 residues. Germline CDR1 and CDR2: ENHRY and SYGVKD. As DNA, the CDR3 is TGTGCCATCAGTGACCCCACTTCCAATCAGCCCCAGCATTTT. This translates into CAISDPTSNQPQHF.

The genes are TRBV28 and TRBJ2-7; D is possibly TRBD1 (5 bases). This CDR3 has 15 residues. With 6 bases removed from V and 4 bases from J, the gap between germline ends came to 19 bases. CDR1 and CDR2 (germline): MDHEN, SYDVKM. The CDR3 DNA reads as TGTGCCAGCAGGGTGCCCACCCAGGGTTCGTACGAGCAGTACTTC. It specifies CASRVPTQGSYEQYF. Full variable domain (rest looked up from reference TRBV28 and TRBJ2-7): DVKVTQSSRYLVKRTGEKVFLECVQDMDHENMFWYRQDPGLGLRLIYFSYDVKMKEKGDIPEGYSVSREKKERFSLILESASTNQTSMYLCASRVPTQGSYEQYFGPGTRLTVT.

The chain is built from TRBV10-1 and TRBJ1-1; the match to TRBD1 covers 10 bases. The trim removed 0 bases at V and 7 bases at J, leaving 5 bases unmatched. Per germline, CDR1 WNHNN and CDR2 SYGVQD (reference sequence). The CDR3 extends over 15 amino acids. The CDR3 nucleotides read TGCGCCAGCAGTGAGTCGACAGGGACAGGGGTTGAAGCTTTCTTT. Translated, it gives CASSESTGTGVEAFF.

In this sample, this clone turned up once. The chain links TRBV7-9 to TRBJ1-4; D is uncertain. Deletions cut 8 bases from V and 0 bases from J, with 7 bases between. The CDR3 extends over 13 amino acids. Germline values: CDR1 SEHNR, CDR2 FQNEAQ (reference sequence). The DNA for the CDR3 is TGTGCCAGCGACGACGCAACTAATGAAAAACTGTTTTTT. Protein sequence: CASDDATNEKLFF.

The chain has TRBV4-3 and TRBJ2-7; D ambiguous. The CDR3 runs 14 residues. CDR1 LGHNA and CDR2 YSLEER come from the germline V gene. Trimming removed 1 base from V and 1 base from J, with 8 bases in between. As DNA, the CDR3 is TGCGCCAGCAGCCAAGTACGTTATTCCTACGAGCAGTACTTC. Amino acids: CASSQVRYSYEQYF.

The J gene is TRBJ2-3, the V gene TRBV5-6; D is perhaps TRBD1 (6 bases). Trimming shortened V by 2 bases and J by 0 bases, and 13 bases separated the two germline ends. In germline, CDR1 is SGHDT, CDR2 YYEEEE. This CDR3 is 16 amino acids long. CDR3 sequence reads: CASSLAGTLSTDTQYF. DNA of the CDR3: TGTGCCAGCAGCTTAGCCGGGACACTCAGCACAGATACGCAGTATTTT.

The genes are TRBV9 and TRBJ1-1, with D possibly matching TRBD1 (5 bases). The CDR3 runs to 15 residues. With 3 bases removed from V and 6 bases from J, the gap between germline ends came to 18 bases. CDR1 SGDLS and CDR2 YYNGEE come from the germline V gene. The CDR3 DNA reads as TGTGCCAGCAGCGCAGTGACAGTCGCGGGATCTGAAGCTTTCTTT. This codes for CASSAVTVAGSEAFF.

This clone has a single count. This sample includes further DNA sequences coding for the same CDR3. This chain uses TRBV4-3 with TRBJ2-7, with D possibly TRBD2 on 5 matching bases. Germline-derived CDR1 and CDR2 are LGHNA and YSLEER. This CDR3 region has 14 residues. Trimming cost V 0 bases and J 2 bases, with 8 bases left between them. Here the CDR3 DNA reads TGCGCCAGCAGCCAAGATTTGGGAGCCTACGAGCAGTACTTC. Translating gives CASSQDLGAYEQYF.

The chain carries TRBV4-3 and TRBJ1-6; D is possibly TRBD1 (5 bases). CDR1 and CDR2 from the germline V gene are LGHNA and YSLEER. The CDR3 contains 16 residues. Trimming left V 4 bases short and J 0 bases short, with 10 bases between. Here the CDR3 DNA reads TGCGCCAGCAGCCCCGACAGAAGCTCCTATAATTCACCCCTCCACTTT. Protein: CASSPDRSSYNSPLHF.

With regard to this clone: Other DNA sequences of this sample code for an identical CDR3. J is TRBJ2-7 and V is TRBV7-6, with no clear D. The CDR3 runs to 14 residues. Germline V gene lookup returns CDR1 SGHVS and CDR2 FNYEAQ. With 0 bases removed from V and 1 base from J, the gap between germline ends came to 7 bases. The CDR3 reads CASSLASSSYEQYF. The CDR3 nucleotides are TGTGCCAGCAGCTTAGCAAGTTCTTCCTACGAGCAGTACTTC.

The genes are TRBV6-1 and TRBJ1-2; the D is unclear. CDR1 is MNHNS and CDR2 is SASEGT in the germline V gene. The ends were cut back, 1 base at V and 4 bases at J, with 7 bases in the middle. This CDR3 is built from 13 residues. The DNA of the CDR3 is TGTGCCAGCAGTGAAGGGGAGAGCTATGGCTACACCTTC. This sequence encodes CASSEGESYGYTF.

The chain is built from TRBV11-2 and TRBJ2-7, with D unresolved. V lost 0 bases, J lost 0 bases, and 15 bases lay in between. The germline V gene has CDR1 SGHAT and CDR2 FQNNGV. CDR3 length: 17 residues. The CDR3 coding sequence is TGTGCCAGCAGCTTAGATTTGCCACAGTACAGCTCCTACGAGCAGTACTTC. Translating it yields CASSLDLPQYSSYEQYF.